This note documents a single TCR beta chain sequence. This record belongs to a study of blood T cell repertoires in COVID-19. Study as a whole: Acute and convalescent COVID-19 specimens originated in the United States, Italy and Spain. PBMCs, B-cell-depleted T cells, or T cells were the source of the cDNA or gDNA that made up the material.

Authors' data handling: Estimation of nucleated cell counts was performed using reference gene primer amplification. Profiled with immunoSEQ multiplex PCR; TCRdb holds only in-frame clones, not every one. The DNA gave D and trimming, while V, J and clone size come from that table. The data hold 53,000 or so clones, with approximately 90% observed a single time. V was clipped by 4 bases and J by 8 bases, with 15 bases between them. Germline CDR1 reads LNHDA; CDR2 reads SQIVND (reference sequence). The CDR3 has 14 residues. The source of this sequence is a man at least 80 years old with acute or convalescent COVID-19. The rearrangement links TRBV19 to TRBJ1-5; weak D call: TRBD1 (5 bases). Sequencing was performed on peripheral blood. The CDR3 sequence is CASSNRLLEEPQHF. CDR3 nucleotide sequence: TGTGCCAGTAGTAACAGGCTATTAGAGGAGCCCCAGCATTTT.